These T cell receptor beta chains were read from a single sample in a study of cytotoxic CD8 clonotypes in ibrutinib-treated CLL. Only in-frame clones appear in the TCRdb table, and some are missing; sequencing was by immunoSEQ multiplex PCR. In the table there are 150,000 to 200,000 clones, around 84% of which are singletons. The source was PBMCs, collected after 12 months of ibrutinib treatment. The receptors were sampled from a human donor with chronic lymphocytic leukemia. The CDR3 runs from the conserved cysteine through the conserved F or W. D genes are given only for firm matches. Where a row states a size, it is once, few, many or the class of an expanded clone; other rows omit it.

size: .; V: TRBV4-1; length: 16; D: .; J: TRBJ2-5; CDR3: CASSRRSGEGQETQYF; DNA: TGCGCCAGCAGCCGAAGATCAGGAGAGGGACAAGAGACCCAGTACTTC
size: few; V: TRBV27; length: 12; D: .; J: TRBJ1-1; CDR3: CASSSKGTEAFF; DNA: TGTGCCAGCAGCAGCAAAGGAACTGAAGCTTTCTTT
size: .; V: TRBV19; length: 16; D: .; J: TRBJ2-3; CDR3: CASSTSRGGLTDTQYF; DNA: TGTGCCAGTAGTACATCCCGGGGCGGTCTCACAGATACGCAGTATTTT
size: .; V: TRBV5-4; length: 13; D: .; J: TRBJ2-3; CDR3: CASSLALADTQYF; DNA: TGTGCCAGCAGCTTGGCCCTCGCAGATACGCAGTATTTT
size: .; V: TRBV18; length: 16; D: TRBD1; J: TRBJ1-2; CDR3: CASSPLTGQGGGGYTF; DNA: TGTGCCAGCTCACCTCTTACCGGACAGGGCGGCGGTGGCTACACCTTC
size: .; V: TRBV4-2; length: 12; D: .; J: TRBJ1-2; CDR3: CASSEDGYGYTF; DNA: TGTGCCAGCAGCGAGGACGGATATGGCTACACCTTC
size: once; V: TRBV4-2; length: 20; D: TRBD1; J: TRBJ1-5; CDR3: CASSQEDRTGGLYSNQPQHF; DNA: TGTGCCAGCAGCCAAGAAGATAGAACAGGGGGCCTTTATAGCAATCAGCCCCAGCATTTT
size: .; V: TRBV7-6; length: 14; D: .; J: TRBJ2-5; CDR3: CASSLAVVKGTQYF; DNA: TGTGCCAGCAGCTTAGCAGTGGTTAAAGGGACCCAGTACTTC
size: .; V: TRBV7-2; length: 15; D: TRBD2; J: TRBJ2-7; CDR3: CASSSQAGEAYEQYF; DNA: TGTGCCAGCAGCTCCCAAGCGGGAGAAGCCTACGAGCAGTACTTC
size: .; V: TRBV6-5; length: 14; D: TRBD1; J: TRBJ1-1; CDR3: CASSHKTGATEAFF; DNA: TGTGCCAGCAGTCACAAGACAGGGGCCACTGAAGCTTTCTTT
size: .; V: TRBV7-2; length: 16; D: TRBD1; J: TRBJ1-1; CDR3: CASSLAVGGGLTEAFF; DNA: TGTGCCAGCAGCTTAGCGGTAGGGGGCGGCCTCACTGAAGCTTTCTTT
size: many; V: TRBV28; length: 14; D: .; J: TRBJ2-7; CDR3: CASSSSGTFLEQYF; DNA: TGTGCCAGCAGTTCCTCCGGGACATTTCTCGAGCAGTACTTC
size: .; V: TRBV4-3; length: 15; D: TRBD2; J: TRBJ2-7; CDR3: CASSPGLAGLGEQYF; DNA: TGCGCCAGCAGCCCTGGACTAGCGGGTCTGGGTGAGCAGTACTTC
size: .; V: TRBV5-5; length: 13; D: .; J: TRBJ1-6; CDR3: CASSPRVASPLHF; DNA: TGTGCCAGCAGCCCCAGGGTGGCTTCACCCCTCCACTTT
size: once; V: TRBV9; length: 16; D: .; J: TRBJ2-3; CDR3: CASSVSGDLYTDTQYF; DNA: TGTGCCAGCAGCGTCTCAGGTGACCTTTACACAGATACGCAGTATTTT
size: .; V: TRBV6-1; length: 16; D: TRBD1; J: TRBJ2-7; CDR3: CASSELTTGGSYEQYF; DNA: TGTGCCAGCAGTGAACTTACGACAGGGGGCTCCTACGAGCAGTACTTC
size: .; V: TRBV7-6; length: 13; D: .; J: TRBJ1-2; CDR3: CASSLLNMYGYTF; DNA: TGTGCCAGCAGCTTGCTAAATATGTATGGCTACACCTTC
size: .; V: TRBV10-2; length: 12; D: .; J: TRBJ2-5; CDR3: CASSEFGGTQYF; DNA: TGCGCCAGCAGTGAGTTTGGGGGGACCCAGTACTTC
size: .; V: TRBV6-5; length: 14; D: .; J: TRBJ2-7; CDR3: CASSYRQGYSEQYF; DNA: TGTGCCAGCAGTTACAGGCAGGGGTATAGCGAGCAGTACTTC
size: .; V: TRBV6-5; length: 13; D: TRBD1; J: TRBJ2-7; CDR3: CASSKQGATEQYF; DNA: TGTGCCAGCAGTAAACAGGGGGCGACCGAGCAGTACTTC
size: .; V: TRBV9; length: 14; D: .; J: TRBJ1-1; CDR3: CASSVVPDQTEAFF; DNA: TGTGCCAGCAGCGTAGTACCGGATCAAACTGAAGCTTTCTTT
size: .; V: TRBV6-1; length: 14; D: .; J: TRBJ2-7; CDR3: CASSPGPPSDEQYF; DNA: TGTGCCAGCAGCCCCGGACCCCCGTCAGACGAGCAGTACTTC
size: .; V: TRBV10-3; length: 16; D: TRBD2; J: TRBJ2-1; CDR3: CAISDGSGGSYNEQFF; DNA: TGTGCCATCAGTGATGGGTCGGGGGGCTCCTACAATGAGCAGTTCTTC